This T cell receptor (beta chain) was sequenced in a study of preoperative IRX-2 immunotherapy in early breast cancer. Treatment given: preoperative locoregional IRX-2 cytokine immunotherapy. Preoperative locoregional IRX-2 cytokine immunotherapy was tested in the phase Ib source study. The method was immunoSEQ multiplex PCR; TCRdb's version includes in-frame clones alone and lacks a portion of them. The sample yields about 11,000 clones, 65% to 90% seen once. Per germline, CDR1 SGHRS and CDR2 YFSETQ. The ends lost 6 bases at V and 0 bases at J; junction bases unmatched: 5. The CDR3 length is 17 residues.

The chain is built from TRBV5-1 and TRBJ2-2; 13 bases fit TRBD2. Source: lymph node tissue, taken before IRX-2 immunotherapy. The receptor's source is a human donor with breast cancer. The CDR3 here is CASTWTSGSPNTGELFF. Here the CDR3 DNA reads TGCGCCAGCACCTGGACTAGCGGGAGCCCGAACACCGGGGAGCTGTTTTTT.